Below are 2 T cell receptor beta chains sequenced from a single sample in a study of T cells in Graves' hyperthyroidism and ophthalmopathy. Amplification of TCR beta CDR3 regions used RNA as the template. RT-PCR in the first round (using the HTBI primer set) targeted the TCR CDR3. TCRdb redid the calling of the multiplex PCR reads with MiXCR, one entry per CDR3 protein. Of around 580,000 distinct CDR3 sequences detected, around 42% appear once; the ten largest clones hold approximately 7.5%. Sequenced: peripheral blood or thyroid tissue (not recorded which). Every receptor here comes from a woman between 18 and 29 years old with Graves' hyperthyroidism.

The chain joins TRBV25-1 to TRBJ2-2, with 10 bases aligning to TRBD1. The V segment lost 5 bases and the J segment 0 bases; nucleotides outside the gene matches: 12. The CDR3 sequence is 19 residues long. The germline CDR1 and CDR2 sequences are MGHDK and SYGVNS. In DNA, the CDR3 is TGTGCCAGCAGTCTCTCGGGACAGGGGAAATATTCGAACACCGGGGAGCTGTTTTTT. This codes for CASSLSGQGKYSNTGELFF.

The chain is built from TRBV5-6 and TRBJ2-6; D tentatively fits TRBD1 or TRBD2 (6 bases each). Trimming removed 4 bases from V and 3 bases from J, with 11 bases in between. Germline CDR1 SGHDT, CDR2 YYEEEE. CDR3 length: 15 amino acids. The CDR3 reads CASSPRGLGANVLTF. The CDR3 nucleotides are TGTGCCAGCAGCCCTCGGGGGCTTGGGGCCAACGTCCTGACTTTC.